This TCR beta chain was sequenced for a study of Ad26.COV2.S vaccination and SARS-CoV-2 variants. Whole-study context: Dosing was one shot or two shots 56 days apart.

Profiled with immunoSEQ multiplex PCR; TCRdb holds only in-frame clones, not every one. The profile shows 380,000 or so clones, about 87% of them singletons. Germline CDR1 and CDR2: MNHEY and SVGAGI. V gave up 1 base and J gave up 5 bases, with 4 bases separating them. The CDR3 has 12 amino acids. Treatment indicated: 19 received Ad26.COV2.S at low or high dose, single or two shots; several received placebo; per-sample allocation not given. Each sample was drawn 63 days after the first injection (of vaccine or placebo). The TCR sequence derives from a person between 18 and 65 years old who received the Ad26.COV2.S COVID-19 vaccine or a placebo. Sample: peripheral blood, taken in a trial of Ad26.COV2.S vaccine versus placebo. J is TRBJ2-3 and V is TRBV6-5; D remains unclear. CDR3 in amino acids: CASSYFGDTQYF. The CDR3 bases are TGTGCCAGCAGTTACTTTGGAGATACGCAGTATTTT.